This T cell receptor (beta chain) was documented in a study of human T cells and chemical hapten exposure. At the level of the study: Patch tests of 0.01% DPC on the upper back were read at 6 days.

Time point specified: patch test 2, 6 weeks after DPC sensitization. The treatment: therapeutic diphenylcyclopropenone sensitization with weekly scalp DPC. Alopecia patients, 18 to 70 years old and DPC-suitable, served as donors. TCRdb re-called the RACE reads with MiXCR, one entry per CDR3 protein. In the table there are 360,000 or so distinct CDR3 sequences, about 6% of which are singletons. CDR1 DFQATT and CDR2 SNEGSKA come from the germline V gene (reference sequence). The CDR3 runs 14 residues. V lost 1 base and J 8 bases, leaving 12 bases between the germline ends. This clonotype was recorded many times. Antigen: not known. General observations from the study: The donors suffered from alopecia, so their immune response may not match that of healthy people.

The chain has TRBV20-1 and TRBJ1-6; a possible D gene is TRBD1 (5 bases). This sequence originates from a woman between 18 and 29 years old with alopecia areata. Some clones in this sample may be carry-over from other donors' samples. The sample in question was whole blood, obtained in connection with sensitization to the hapten diphenylcyclopropenone (DPC). In nucleotides, the CDR3 is TGCAGTGCTAGAGCGGGGACGGAACATTCACCCCTCCACTTT. Amino acid sequence: CSARAGTEHSPLHF.